This TCR beta chain was sequenced in a study of chemoradiotherapy in HPV16-positive cancers. Overall study results and limits: During treatment, candidate HPV-specific clones and E7-related motifs expanded in tumor. Better recurrence-free survival went with HPV-responsive T-cell expansion in HPV16-positive patients.

Germline V gene sequence: CDR1 LGHNA, CDR2 YNFKEQ. The CDR3 length is 15 residues. The V and J ends lost 3 bases and 6 bases, in that order; junction bases with no gene match: 5. Points on this clone: Its target is not known.

Data came from immunoSEQ multiplex PCR; TCRdb stores just in-frame clones and leaves some out. The sample comprises approximately 5,500 clones, around 80% of which are singletons, and 12% to 15% rests with the top ten. The sequences come from tumor tissue, collected from a patient who underwent chemoradiotherapy. The origin of this receptor is a human donor with HPV-associated anogenital cancer. The chain combines TRBV4-2 with TRBJ1-6; 7 nucleotides match TRBD1. CDR3 nucleotides: TGTGCCAGCAGCCAGAGACAGGGTTTTAATTCACCCCTCCACTTT. It yields the protein CASSQRQGFNSPLHF.